These T cell receptor beta chains were read from a single sample in a study of regulatory T cells in long-lasting Graves disease. TCRdb used MiXCR to reprocess the multiplex PCR reads, holding one entry per CDR3 protein. The table shows fewer than 650,000 distinct CDR3 sequences, with 16% occurring only once. These data were likewise used in another study, on T cells in Graves' hyperthyroidism and ophthalmopathy.

Specimen: peripheral blood mononuclear cells (PBMCs), collected at new diagnosis, from a patient treated with antithyroid drugs. The receptors shown here come from a man between 18 and 29 years old with Graves disease. The CDR3 runs from the conserved cysteine through the conserved F or W. D genes are given only for firm matches. Clone size is stated in some rows and not others, as once, few, many or a class when expanded.

cdr3_nt,cdr3_aa,j_call,clone_size,d_call,v_call
TGTGCCAGCAGTTTATCGGGGGGCGGAACCGGGGAGCTGTTTTTT,CASSLSGGGTGELFF,TRBJ2-2,many,NA,TRBV12-3/TRBV12-4
TGTGCCAGCAGTGGGGGTGGGGCTAGCGGACCCACAGATACGCAGTATTTT,CASSGGGASGPTDTQYF,TRBJ2-3,many,TRBD2,TRBV2
TGTGCCTGGAGTGTGGGTCAGGGAGGCAATCAGCCCCAGCATTTT,CAWSVGQGGNQPQHF,TRBJ1-5,many,NA,TRBV30
TGCAGTGCTAGAGGACAAGCCGCGGGGGGCTACACCTTC,CSARGQAAGGYTF,TRBJ1-2,few,NA,TRBV20-1
TGTGCCAGCAGCCGACGGACAGGGGGAGATGCTGAAGCTTTCTTT,CASSRRTGGDAEAFF,TRBJ1-1,many,TRBD1,TRBV7-9
TGCGCCAGCAGCTTGGGTTTCGAGACCCTAGCCAAAAACATTCAGTACTTC,CASSLGFETLAKNIQYF,TRBJ2-4,NA,NA,TRBV5-1
TGTGCCAGCAGCTTGGTGTCTGTGGCAGATACGCAGTATTTT,CASSLVSVADTQYF,TRBJ2-3,NA,NA,TRBV5-6
TGTGCCAGCAGTGTCCAGACAATAAACATTCAGTACTTC,CASSVQTINIQYF,TRBJ2-4,many,NA,TRBV2
TGTGCCAGCAGTTACGAGGGGGCCCTCGAGCAGTACTTC,CASSYEGALEQYF,TRBJ2-7,NA,TRBD1,TRBV6-5
TGCAGCGTTGGTGTCACCGGGGAGCTGTTTTTT,CSVGVTGELFF,TRBJ2-2,few,NA,TRBV29-1
TGTGCCAGCAAACTAGCGGGAGAAAACACAGATACGCAGTATTTT,CASKLAGENTDTQYF,TRBJ2-3,many,TRBD2,TRBV28
TGTGCCAGCACCCCCCGGACTAGCGGGAGTGCAGATACGCAGTATTTT,CASTPRTSGSADTQYF,TRBJ2-3,many,TRBD2,TRBV2
TGTGCCACCAAGGGTCCGGGGTTGTGGGAAAAACTGTTTTTT,CATKGPGLWEKLFF,TRBJ1-4,NA,NA,TRBV6-1
TGTGCCAGCAGCACGGTGCGGGGGAACTACGAGCAGTACTTC,CASSTVRGNYEQYF,TRBJ2-7,NA,TRBD2,TRBV5-6
TGTGCCAGCAGTTACTCGGAAGGAGGGGGCCAAAACGAGCAGTACTTC,CASSYSEGGGQNEQYF,TRBJ2-7,many,NA,TRBV6-5
TGTGCCATCAGTGTCTCCCGGGACAGCTTTGAAGCTTTCTTT,CAISVSRDSFEAFF,TRBJ1-1,NA,TRBD1,TRBV10-3
TGCGCCAGCAGTGAGTCGAAGGGGCTGTTTAATGAAAAACTGTTTTTT,CASSESKGLFNEKLFF,TRBJ1-4,few,NA,TRBV10-2
TGCAGTGCTCGAGCGGCAGGGGGGGAAACTGAAGCTTTCTTT,CSARAAGGETEAFF,TRBJ1-1,once,TRBD1,TRBV20-1
TGTGCCAGCAGTGGGGGGGGGAGGACTGAAGCTTTCTTT,CASSGGGRTEAFF,TRBJ1-1,many,NA,TRBV12-3/TRBV12-4
TGTGCCAGCAGTACCGGAGGGGGAAGCACTGAAGCTTTCTTT,CASSTGGGSTEAFF,TRBJ1-1,few,NA,TRBV25-1
TGTGCCAGCTCGCTGGGCTCAGCGGGAGAGGCGTCCTACGAGCAGTACTTC,CASSLGSAGEASYEQYF,TRBJ2-7,NA,TRBD2,TRBV6-1
TGTGCCAGCAGCTCCGGACTAGGGACATCCTACGAGCAGTACTTC,CASSSGLGTSYEQYF,TRBJ2-7,many,NA,TRBV7-9
TGCGCCAGCAGATTAGAAGAGATCCAGTACTTC,CASRLEEIQYF,TRBJ2-5,few,NA,TRBV5-1
TGTGCCAGCAGGGACAGCCGGGACTCGCCACGATACAATGAGCAGTTCTTC,CASRDSRDSPRYNEQFF,TRBJ2-1,NA,NA,TRBV2
TGTGCCAGCAGCGCTTCCACTAGTTCCTACGAGCAGTACTTC,CASSASTSSYEQYF,TRBJ2-7,NA,NA,TRBV14
TGCAGTGCAGAAAATCCCCGGGACACAACCTACAATGAGCAGTTCTTC,CSAENPRDTTYNEQFF,TRBJ2-1,NA,NA,TRBV20-1
TGTGCCTCACGAATGGGGAACAATGAGCAGTTCTTC,CASRMGNNEQFF,TRBJ2-1,NA,NA,TRBV10-3
TGTGCCAGCAGTTACCTCGGGGTGGGAGAAAACCAGCCCCAGCATTTT,CASSYLGVGENQPQHF,TRBJ1-5,many,NA,TRBV6-5
TGCGCCAGCAGCTGGGCGGGAGGGCAGGAGACCCAGTACTTC,CASSWAGGQETQYF,TRBJ2-5,many,TRBD2,TRBV5-1
TGTGCCAGCAGCTTTAGCGGCAGCAACCAAGAGACCCAGTACTTC,CASSFSGSNQETQYF,TRBJ2-5,many,NA,TRBV11-2
TGCGCCAGCAGCTTGTTGGGGGCAGCCCCAGCACGTGGGCAGTATTTT,CASSLLGAAPARGQYF,TRBJ2-3,few,NA,TRBV5-1
TGTGCCAGCAGCCCCCGACAGGGGGCCTACAATGAGCAGTTCTTC,CASSPRQGAYNEQFF,TRBJ2-1,many,TRBD1,TRBV18
TGCGCCAGTAATGGACAGGCGAACACTGAAGCTTTCTTT,CASNGQANTEAFF,TRBJ1-1,NA,TRBD1,TRBV5-1
TGTGCCAGCAGCTTAGAGACAGGGTATGGCTACACCTTC,CASSLETGYGYTF,TRBJ1-2,few,TRBD1,TRBV11-2
TGTGCCAGCAGCCCCGGACAAGTCTACGAGCAGTACTTC,CASSPGQVYEQYF,TRBJ2-7,NA,NA,TRBV7-9
TGCAGTGCTAGGGCCAAAACAGGGGGTGGAGAGACCCAGTACTTC,CSARAKTGGGETQYF,TRBJ2-5,few,TRBD1,TRBV20-1
TGTGCCAGCAGCTTTGGGGCAGCGTACGAGCAGTACTTC,CASSFGAAYEQYF,TRBJ2-7,many,NA,TRBV11-2
TGTGCCAGCAGTTATTTACAGGGCCCTGAGGGCTACACCTTC,CASSYLQGPEGYTF,TRBJ1-2,many,NA,TRBV2
TGTGCCAGCAGCCAATGGTTGCTAGCGGGGAACTCTGGCACAGATACGCAGTATTTT,CASSQWLLAGNSGTDTQYF,TRBJ2-3,many,TRBD2,TRBV11-2
TGTGCCAGCAATACTCACCGGGACAGCCCCTACGAGCAGTACTTC,CASNTHRDSPYEQYF,TRBJ2-7,many,TRBD1,TRBV28
TGTGCCAGCAGCTTAATTGGGGGACTAGCGGGCACAGATACGCAGTATTTT,CASSLIGGLAGTDTQYF,TRBJ2-3,NA,TRBD2,TRBV11-2
TGTGCCATCAGTGACCCCGGGACAATTCGGGATGAGCAGTTCTTC,CAISDPGTIRDEQFF,TRBJ2-1,few,NA,TRBV10-3
TGTGCCAGCAGGGTTACCGGGACAGGGAACACCGGGGAGCTGTTTTTT,CASRVTGTGNTGELFF,TRBJ2-2,NA,TRBD1,TRBV6-2/TRBV6-3
TGTGCCAACTCAAACAGGGGCCGCTATGGAAACACCATATATTTT,CANSNRGRYGNTIYF,TRBJ1-3,many,TRBD1,TRBV12-3/TRBV12-4
TGTGCCAGCCGTGCGGGGGAGGTTTCGACTGAAGCTTTCTTT,CASRAGEVSTEAFF,TRBJ1-1,NA,NA,TRBV4-2
TGTGCCAGCTCACTATTGACAGGGACAGAGACCCAGTACTTC,CASSLLTGTETQYF,TRBJ2-5,few,TRBD1,TRBV18
TGTGCCAGCAGTCTACAGAGTCTAGGTTGGCAGTTCTTC,CASSLQSLGWQFF,TRBJ2-1,many,NA,TRBV28
TGCAGCGTTTGGCAGGGGTCCACTGAAGCTTTCTTT,CSVWQGSTEAFF,TRBJ1-1,NA,NA,TRBV29-1
TGCAGTGCACTAAACCCCAGGGTCGGGGGCTACACCTTC,CSALNPRVGGYTF,TRBJ1-2,NA,NA,TRBV20-1